The 8 T cell receptor beta chains reported below all come from one sample, sequenced in a study of T cells in Graves' hyperthyroidism and ophthalmopathy. Researchers amplified the TCR beta CDR3 regions from RNA transcripts. The HTBI primer set served for first-round RT-PCR of the TCR CDR3. TCRdb itself ran the multiplex PCR reads through MiXCR, one entry per CDR3 protein. Of roughly 300,000 distinct CDR3 sequences listed, 18% are singletons. The sequenced material came from blood. These receptors were collected from a woman in her fifties or sixties with Graves' hyperthyroidism.

This clonotype has ten or more counts. The rearrangement links TRBV14 to TRBJ1-2; D gene unclear. The CDR3 spans 13 residues. The V gene lost 4 bases and the J gene lost 8 bases, with 14 bases spanning the gap. Germline values: CDR1 SGHDN, CDR2 FVKESK. The CDR3 sequence is CASSLIPSTGYTF. CDR3 in DNA: TGTGCCAGCAGCCTTATCCCTTCCACCGGCTACACCTTC.

This chain uses TRBV15 with TRBJ2-4, with a tentative D call TRBD2 (5 bases). V was cut by 1 base and J by 5 bases, with 12 bases left in between. CDR1 LNHNV and CDR2 YYDKDF come from the germline V gene (reference sequence). The CDR3 has 15 amino acids. The CDR3, as DNA: TGTGCCACCAGCAGAGGTCGGGGAAGCGAAAACATTCAGTACTTC. Its protein product is CATSRGRGSENIQYF.

This clonotype was recorded a few times. For the CDR3, the DNA is TGTGCCAGCAGTGAAAGGGGGGGTAACTATGGCTACACCTTC. Translating it yields CASSERGGNYGYTF. The V gene is TRBV2, the J gene TRBJ1-2; a weak D match, TRBD1 (6 bases). The CDR3 totals 14 residues. Germline lookup yields CDR1 SNHLY and CDR2 FYNNEI. Trimming shortened V by 2 bases and J by 1 base, and 8 bases separated the two germline ends.

At least ten counts were recorded for this clonotype. This chain uses TRBV20-1 with TRBJ2-7, with D possibly matching TRBD1 (6 bases). V was trimmed by 5 bases and J by 3 bases, leaving 11 bases between them. CDR3 length: 12 amino acids. Germline V gene lookup returns CDR1 DFQATT and CDR2 SNEGSKA (reference sequence). The CDR3 sequence is CSASRDIYEQYF. CDR3 in DNA: TGCAGTGCTTCCCGGGACATCTACGAGCAGTACTTC.

The rearrangement joins TRBV12-3 or TRBV12-4 to TRBJ2-7; 10 bases fit TRBD2. The junction had 4 bases not matched to a gene; V was cut back by 5 bases and J by 0 bases. The CDR3 is 15 residues long. This chain's CDR3 is CASSPSGGFSYEQYF. The CDR3 region has the DNA TGTGCCAGCAGTCCTAGCGGGGGTTTCTCCTACGAGCAGTACTTC.

This clonotype has ten or more counts. The chain recombines TRBV7-9 with TRBJ2-5, with TRBD1 matching 8 bases. The V gene end was trimmed by 5 bases and the J gene end by 5 bases; junction bases not matched to a gene: 10. Germline lookup yields CDR1 SEHNR and CDR2 FQNEAQ (reference sequence). This CDR3 has 15 amino acids. The chain's CDR3 is CASSQTGAFGETQYF. The DNA of the CDR3 is TGTGCCAGCAGCCAGACAGGGGCGTTTGGGGAGACCCAGTACTTC.

This clonotype was picked up a small number of times. The chain uses TRBV2 and TRBJ2-1; D is ambiguous. In germline, CDR1 is SNHLY, CDR2 FYNNEI. V was cut by 2 bases and J by 10 bases, with 6 bases left in between. CDR3 size: 11 residues. This CDR3 is CASSELAEQFF. The CDR3 nucleotides are TGTGCCAGCAGTGAATTAGCCGAGCAGTTCTTC.

This clonotype was detected ten times or more. The chain carries TRBV28 and TRBJ2-1; D is uncertain. The CDR3 consists of 12 residues. Germline CDR1 reads MDHEN; CDR2 reads SYDVKM. Trimming shortened V by 3 bases and J by 5 bases, and 5 bases separated the two germline ends. CDR3: CASSLKDNEQFF. The CDR3 nucleotides read TGTGCCAGCAGTTTGAAAGACAATGAGCAGTTCTTC. The variable domain in full, completed from reference TRBV28 and TRBJ2-1, reads DVKVTQSSRYLVKRTGEKVFLECVQDMDHENMFWYRQDPGLGLRLIYFSYDVKMKEKGDIPEGYSVSREKKERFSLILESASTNQTSMYLCASSLKDNEQFFGPGTRLTVL.